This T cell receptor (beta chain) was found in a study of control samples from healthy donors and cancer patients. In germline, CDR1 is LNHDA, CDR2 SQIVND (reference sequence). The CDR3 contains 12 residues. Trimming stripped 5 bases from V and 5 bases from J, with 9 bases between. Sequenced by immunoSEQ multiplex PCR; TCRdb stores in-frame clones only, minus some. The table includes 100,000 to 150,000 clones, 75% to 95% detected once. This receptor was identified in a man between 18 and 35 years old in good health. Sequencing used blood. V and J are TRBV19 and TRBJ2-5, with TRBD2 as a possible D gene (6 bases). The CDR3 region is CASSVAGETQYF. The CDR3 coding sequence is TGTGCCAGTAGTGTTGCGGGGGAGACCCAGTACTTC.